This passage covers 12 T cell receptor beta chains from one sample sequenced in a study of T cell responses to AZD1222 COVID-19 vaccine. Assay: immunoSEQ multiplex PCR; the TCRdb copy retains only in-frame clones and omits some. The sample yields 150,000 to 200,000 clones, 85% to 90% seen once. Specimen: peripheral blood, collected 28 days after the second AZD1222 dose. These receptors originate from an adult who received the AZD1222 COVID-19 vaccine.

The V call is TRBV7-9, the J call TRBJ2-1; TRBD2 matches at 11 bases. The CDR3 spans 16 residues. V lost 5 bases, J lost 7 bases, and 10 bases stayed unmatched. Germline lookup yields CDR1 SEHNR and CDR2 FQNEAQ (reference sequence). The DNA of the CDR3 is TGTGCCAGCAGCCCTAGTAGCGGGGGGGCCAAAAATGAGCAGTTCTTC. Translation gives CASSPSSGGAKNEQFF. Combining the CDR3 with reference TRBV7-9 and TRBJ2-1 gives the whole variable domain DTGVSQNPRHKITKRGQNVTFRCDPISEHNRLYWYRQTLGQGPEFLTYFQNEAQLEKSRLLSDRFSAERPKGSFSTLEIQRTEQGDSAMYLCASSPSSGGAKNEQFFGPGTRLTVL.

The chain combines TRBV18 with TRBJ1-2, with unresolved D. V lost 3 bases to trimming and J lost 4 bases, with 12 bases between them. The CDR3 runs 14 residues. Germline CDR1 and CDR2: KGHSH and LQKENI. The CDR3 here is CASSPVSEPYGYTF. CDR3 DNA sequence: TGTGCCAGCTCACCGGTCAGTGAGCCCTATGGCTACACCTTC.

This chain links TRBV15 with TRBJ1-3; no reliable D call. V gave up 1 base and J gave up 0 bases, with 7 bases separating them. The length of the CDR3 is 15 residues. Germline CDR1 reads LNHNV; CDR2 reads YYDKDF (reference sequence). In DNA, the CDR3 is TGTGCCACCAGCAGAGGTTCCAGCTCTGGAAACACCATATATTTT. Protein: CATSRGSSSGNTIYF.

This clone was seen only a few times. The rearrangement uses TRBV9 and TRBJ1-1; possible D gene TRBD1, 5 bases. Germline CDR1 is SGDLS and CDR2 is YYNGEE. V was cut by 4 bases and J by 1 base, with 8 bases left in between. The CDR3 has 13 amino acids. The CDR3 loop is CASSFRGNTEAFF. The CDR3 DNA follows: TGTGCCAGCAGCTTTAGGGGGAACACTGAAGCTTTCTTT.

The chain combines TRBV7-2 with TRBJ2-1, with 8 nucleotides matching TRBD2. The junction had 8 bases not matched to a gene; V was cut back by 2 bases and J by 8 bases. Per the germline V gene, CDR1 is SGHTA and CDR2 is FQGNSA. The CDR3 has 15 residues. The CDR3 bases are TGTGCCAGCAGCTTAACCGGGGGGGCCCGCTATGAGCAGTTCTTC. Translating gives CASSLTGGARYEQFF.

This chain links TRBV5-1 with TRBJ2-3; D call uncertain. Germline V gives CDR1 SGHRS, CDR2 YFSETQ. The CDR3 consists of 15 residues. Trimming cost V 0 bases and J 0 bases, with 8 bases left between them. CDR3 sequence (DNA): TGCGCCAGCAGCTTGGAGCGTCCGAGCACAGATACGCAGTATTTT. Residues: CASSLERPSTDTQYF.

The rearrangement joins TRBV5-1 to TRBJ2-1; TRBD2 is a possible D gene (5 bases). The germline CDR1 and CDR2 sequences are SGHRS and YFSETQ. This CDR3 has 15 amino acids. Trimming took 2 bases from V and 0 from J, leaving 9 bases between them. Written as DNA, the CDR3 is TGCGCCAGCAGCTTACGGGATAGCTCCTACAATGAGCAGTTCTTC. It codes for CASSLRDSSYNEQFF.

The gene calls are TRBV19 and TRBJ1-1, with D perhaps TRBD1 (5 bases). Per germline, CDR1 LNHDA and CDR2 SQIVND (reference sequence). The CDR3 sequence is 14 residues long. Trimming shortened V by 6 bases and J by 1 base, and 12 bases separated the two germline ends. CDR3: CASRDQTANTEAFF. DNA of the CDR3: TGTGCCAGTAGAGACCAGACAGCGAACACTGAAGCTTTCTTT.

The chain recombines TRBV5-5 with TRBJ2-3; D not resolved. Germline values: CDR1 SGHKS, CDR2 YYEKEE (reference sequence). With 1 base removed from V and 4 bases from J, the gap between germline ends came to 4 bases. The CDR3 is 12 residues long. The CDR3: CASSLNADTQYF. The DNA of the CDR3 is TGTGCCAGCAGCTTGAATGCAGATACGCAGTATTTT.

The V gene is TRBV16, the J gene TRBJ1-1; TRBD1 might be the D (6 bases). V lost 1 base to trimming and J lost 4 bases, with 16 bases between them. CDR1 KGHSY and CDR2 FQNENV come from the germline V gene. The CDR3 covers 16 residues. The CDR3 nucleotides read TGTGCCAGCAGCCAATTTCAGGGGCGAGGGGGCACTGAAGCTTTCTTT. Translated, it gives CASSQFQGRGGTEAFF.

The chain combines TRBV5-8 with TRBJ1-2; 7 bases line up with TRBD1. Trimming cost V 7 bases and J 7 bases; bases outside gene matches: 13. From germline, CDR1 is SGHTS and CDR2 YDEGEE. The CDR3 covers 14 residues. Here the CDR3 reads CASGLSGTALGYTF. CDR3 nucleotides: TGTGCCAGCGGACTGTCCGGGACAGCTCTTGGCTACACCTTC.

The chain joins TRBV5-1 to TRBJ1-1, with D unclear. CDR1 SGHRS and CDR2 YFSETQ come from the germline V gene. The V end lost 2 bases, the J end lost 7 bases, and 9 bases lay between the germline ends. The CDR3 covers 12 residues. CDR3 DNA: TGCGCCAGCAGCTTAGGTGATGGTGAAGCTTTCTTT. Amino acid sequence: CASSLGDGEAFF.